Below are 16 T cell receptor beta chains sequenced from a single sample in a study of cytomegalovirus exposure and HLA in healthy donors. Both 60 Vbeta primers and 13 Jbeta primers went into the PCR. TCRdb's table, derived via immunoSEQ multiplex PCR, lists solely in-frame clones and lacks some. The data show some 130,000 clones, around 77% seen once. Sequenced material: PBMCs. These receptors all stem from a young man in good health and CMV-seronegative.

Here the CDR3 reads CASSLTRGLYNEQFF. In DNA form, the CDR3 reads TGTGCCAGCAGTCTTACCAGGGGGCTGTACAATGAGCAGTTCTTC. The chain joins TRBV2 to TRBJ2-1; TRBD1 matches 8 bases. V shed 5 bases and J 4 bases; nucleotides not matched to a gene: 7. Germline CDR1 is SNHLY and CDR2 is FYNNEI. This CDR3 spans 15 amino acids.

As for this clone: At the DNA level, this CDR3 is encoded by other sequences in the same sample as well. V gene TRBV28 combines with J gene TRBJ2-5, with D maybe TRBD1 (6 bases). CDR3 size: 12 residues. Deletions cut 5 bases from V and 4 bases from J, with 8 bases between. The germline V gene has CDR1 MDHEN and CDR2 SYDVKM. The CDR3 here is CASSPRGETQYF. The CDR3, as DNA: TGTGCCAGCAGTCCCAGGGGAGAGACCCAGTACTTC.

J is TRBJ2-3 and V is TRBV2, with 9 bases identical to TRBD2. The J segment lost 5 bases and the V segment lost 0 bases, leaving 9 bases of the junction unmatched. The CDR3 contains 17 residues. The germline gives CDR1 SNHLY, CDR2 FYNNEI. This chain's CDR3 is CASSEALDAREGDTQYF. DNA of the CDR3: TGTGCCAGCAGTGAAGCCCTGGATGCGCGGGAGGGAGATACGCAGTATTTT.

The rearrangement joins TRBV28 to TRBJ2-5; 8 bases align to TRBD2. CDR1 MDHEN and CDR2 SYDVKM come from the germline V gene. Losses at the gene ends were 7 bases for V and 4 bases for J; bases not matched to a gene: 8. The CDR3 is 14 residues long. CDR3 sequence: CASNPGGERETQYF. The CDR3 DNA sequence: TGTGCCAGCAACCCGGGGGGGGAACGAGAGACCCAGTACTTC.

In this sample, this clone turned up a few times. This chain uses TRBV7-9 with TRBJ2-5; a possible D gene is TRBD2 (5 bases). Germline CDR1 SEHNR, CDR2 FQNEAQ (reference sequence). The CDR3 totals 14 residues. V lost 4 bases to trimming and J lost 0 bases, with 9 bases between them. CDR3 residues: CASSWAGYQETQYF. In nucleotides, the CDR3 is TGTGCCAGCAGCTGGGCGGGCTACCAAGAGACCCAGTACTTC.

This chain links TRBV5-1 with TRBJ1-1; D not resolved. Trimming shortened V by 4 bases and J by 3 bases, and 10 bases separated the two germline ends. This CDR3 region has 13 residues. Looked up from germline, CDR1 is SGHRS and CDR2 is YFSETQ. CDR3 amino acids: CASSPPEDTEAFF. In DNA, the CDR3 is TGCGCCAGCAGCCCTCCAGAGGACACTGAAGCTTTCTTT.

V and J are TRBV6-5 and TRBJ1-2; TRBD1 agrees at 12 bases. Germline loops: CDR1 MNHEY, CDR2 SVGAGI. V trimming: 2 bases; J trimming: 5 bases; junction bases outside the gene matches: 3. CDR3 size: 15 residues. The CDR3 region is CASSYRGQGAYGYTF. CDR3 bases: TGTGCCAGCAGTTACCGGGGACAGGGGGCATATGGCTACACCTTC.

The CDR3 DNA reads as TGTGCCAGCAGTGACCTAGCGCGGGACACCGGGGAGCTGTTTTTT. Its protein product is CASSDLARDTGELFF. J is TRBJ2-2 and V is TRBV2; D might be TRBD2 (6 bases). The CDR3 runs 15 residues. The germline V gene encodes CDR1 SNHLY and CDR2 FYNNEI. Trimming cost V 3 bases and J 3 bases, with 11 bases left between them.

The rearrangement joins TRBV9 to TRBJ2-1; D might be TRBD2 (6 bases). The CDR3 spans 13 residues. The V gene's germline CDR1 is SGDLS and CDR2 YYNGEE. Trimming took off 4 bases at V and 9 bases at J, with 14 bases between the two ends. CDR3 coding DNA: TGTGCCAGCAGCATATGGCTAGCGCGTGAGCAGTTCTTC. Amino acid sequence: CASSIWLAREQFF.

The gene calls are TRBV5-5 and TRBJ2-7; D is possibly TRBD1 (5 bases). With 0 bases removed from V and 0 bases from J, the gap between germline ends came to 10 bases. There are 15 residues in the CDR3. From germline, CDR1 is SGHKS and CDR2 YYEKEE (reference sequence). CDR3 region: CASSLGGVNSYEQYF. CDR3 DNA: TGTGCCAGCAGCTTGGGGGGCGTAAACTCCTACGAGCAGTACTTC. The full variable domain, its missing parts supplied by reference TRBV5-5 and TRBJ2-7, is DAGVTQSPTHLIKTRGQQVTLRCSPISGHKSVSWYQQVLGQGPQFIFQYYEKEERGRGNFPDRFSARQFPNYSSELNVNALLLGDSALYLCASSLGGVNSYEQYFGPGTRLTVT.

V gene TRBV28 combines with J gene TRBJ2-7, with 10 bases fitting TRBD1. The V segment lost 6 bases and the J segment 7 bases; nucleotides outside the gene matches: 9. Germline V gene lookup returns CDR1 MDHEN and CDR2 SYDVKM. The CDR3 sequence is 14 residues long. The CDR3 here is CASSRDRGGGEQYF. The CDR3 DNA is TGTGCCAGCAGCAGGGACAGGGGAGGGGGGGAGCAGTACTTC.

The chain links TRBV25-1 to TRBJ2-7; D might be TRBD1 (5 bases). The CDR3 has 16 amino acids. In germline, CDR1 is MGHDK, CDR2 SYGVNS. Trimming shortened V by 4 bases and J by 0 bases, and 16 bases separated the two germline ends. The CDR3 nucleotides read TGTGCCAGCAGTGGGTTGGACATCGCGAGCTCCTACGAGCAGTACTTC. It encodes CASSGLDIASSYEQYF.

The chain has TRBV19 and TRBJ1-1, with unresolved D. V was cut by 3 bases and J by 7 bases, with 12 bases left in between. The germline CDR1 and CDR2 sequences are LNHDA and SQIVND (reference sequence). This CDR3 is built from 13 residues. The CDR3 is CASSIVGALEAFF. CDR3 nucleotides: TGTGCCAGTAGTATCGTGGGAGCTCTTGAAGCTTTCTTT. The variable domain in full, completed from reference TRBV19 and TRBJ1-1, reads DGGITQSPKYLFRKEGQNVTLSCEQNLNHDAMYWYRQDPGQGLRLIYYSQIVNDFQKGDIAEGYSVSREKKESFPLTVTSAQKNPTAFYLCASSIVGALEAFFGQGTRLTVV.

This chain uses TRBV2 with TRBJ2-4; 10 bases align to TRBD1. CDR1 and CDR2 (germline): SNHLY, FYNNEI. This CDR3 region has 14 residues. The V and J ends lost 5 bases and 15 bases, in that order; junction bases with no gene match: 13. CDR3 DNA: TGTGCCAGCAGTAGCCTGGGGACAGGGGCCCGCGGGTACTTC. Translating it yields CASSSLGTGARGYF. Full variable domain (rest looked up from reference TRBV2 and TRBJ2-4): EPEVTQTPSHQVTQMGQEVILRCVPISNHLYFYWYRQILGQKVEFLVSFYNNEISEKSEIFDDQFSVERPDGSNFTLKIRSTKLEDSAMYFCASSSLGTGARGYFGAGTRLSVL.

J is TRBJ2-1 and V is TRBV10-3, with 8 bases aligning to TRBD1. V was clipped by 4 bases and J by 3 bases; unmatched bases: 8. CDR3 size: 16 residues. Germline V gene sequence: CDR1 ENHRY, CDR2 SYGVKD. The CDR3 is CAISVSTGENYNEQFF. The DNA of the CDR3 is TGTGCCATCAGTGTCTCGACAGGGGAAAACTACAATGAGCAGTTCTTC.

The CDR3 DNA reads as TGCGCCAGCAGCCCGCTAGCGGGAGAACGGCATAATGAGCAGTTCTTC. Encoded protein: CASSPLAGERHNEQFF. V and J are TRBV4-1 and TRBJ2-1; 10 bases are shared with TRBD2. V was clipped by 4 bases and J by 7 bases; unmatched bases: 10. The CDR3 consists of 16 residues. Germline V gives CDR1 MGHRA, CDR2 YSYEKL.